This is a list of T cell receptor beta chains from one sample in a study of cytomegalovirus exposure and HLA in healthy donors. Sequencing used immunoSEQ multiplex PCR; TCRdb keeps in-frame clones, though not all of them. The table has about 180,000 clones, less than 85% seen once. Sequencing was done on a sample of PBMCs. These receptors were collected from a boy aged 2 to 9 in good health and CMV-seronegative. CDR3s leave out the opening cysteine and the closing phenylalanine or tryptophan.

cdr3_length	v_call	j_call	cdr3_aa
11	TRBV29-1	TRBJ2-4	SGGQSGKNIQY
10	TRBV28	TRBJ2-2	ASRRAAGELF
11	TRBV30	TRBJ2-1	AWRVAGLNEQF
8	TRBV7-9	TRBJ1-3	ASSVRELD
16	TRBV4-1	TRBJ2-1	ASSLGLAGGSAYNEQF
14	TRBV19	TRBJ1-5	ASSIETGRYIQPQH
13	TRBV30	TRBJ1-5	AWSTVGSVNQPQH
10	TRBV29-1	TRBJ1-4	SVEGRNEKLF
12	TRBV27	TRBJ2-1	ASSLIASYNEQF
17	TRBV14	TRBJ2-6	ASSQRGDRGEAGANVLT
14	TRBV4-1	TRBJ2-3	ASSQDRLLAPDTQY
13	TRBV6-4	TRBJ2-2	ASSADGGIGGELF
11	TRBV10-3	TRBJ2-4	AISTGTESIQY
13	TRBV5-1	TRBJ1-2	ASSLDGTGAMGYT
13	TRBV4-1	TRBJ1-3	ASSSSDRVGNTIY
13	TRBV15	TRBJ2-1	ATSTGTSGREEQF
10	TRBV30	TRBJ2-2	AFRQGRGELF
15	TRBV28	TRBJ1-5	ASSSPLGAGSNQPQH
12	TRBV4-1	TRBJ1-5	ASSRYRGPGPQH
14	TRBV27	TRBJ1-2	ASSSRDSGPNYGYT
13	TRBV2	TRBJ2-2	ASSQPGTILGELF
10	TRBV6-1	TRBJ2-2	ASNLGAGELF
14	TRBV7-3	TRBJ1-2	ASSLTSRGDGRGYT
13	TRBV10-3	TRBJ1-2	AISEAGQATGGYT
12	TRBV19	TRBJ2-3	ASTPSGSYDTQY
13	TRBV29-1	TRBJ2-1	SVESGRGSYNEQF
13	TRBV11-2	TRBJ2-7	ASSLFSGPSYEQY
13	TRBV10-3	TRBJ1-1	AISGTRDRDTEAF
11	TRBV27	TRBJ1-6	ASSPGVGSPLH
14	TRBV12-5	TRBJ2-5	ASGLTSGRATETQY
12	TRBV2	TRBJ1-5	ASRSDRGNQPQH
15	TRBV29-1	TRBJ1-5	SVRWHLRDPSNQPQH
16	TRBV5-1	TRBJ2-1	ASSLGGTSGPLLNEQF
11	TRBV6-5	TRBJ1-4	ASRPQGSEKLF
13	TRBV2	TRBJ2-3	ASSLSSGSTDTQY
13	TRBV4-2	TRBJ2-5	ASSRLAGVGETQY
11	TRBV19	TRBJ1-6	ASTGTANSPLH
14	TRBV5-5	TRBJ1-4	ASSLFGQETNEKLF
12	TRBV6-5	TRBJ1-1	ASSPTTGGTEAF
14	TRBV13	TRBJ2-1	ASSQTSVRVANEQF
15	TRBV28	TRBJ1-5	ASRHLRVLSLNQPQH
11	TRBV18	TRBJ1-1	ASSPSGNTEAF